This T cell receptor (beta chain) stems from a study of cytomegalovirus exposure and HLA in healthy donors. A multiplex PCR was run with 60 Vbeta primers and 13 Jbeta primers. TCRdb's copy holds only in-frame clones and misses some; the assay was immunoSEQ multiplex PCR. The table records around 200,000 clones, more than 60% of them present only once. Study-level results: Later work associated 16,951 TCR beta sequences with HLA alleles at 0.05 false discovery rate. Of the V segments, some could not be distinguished, including TRBV6-2 and TRBV6-3, and were excluded. Prior analysis indicated that the majority of TCR beta V segments exhibited productivity approximately 90% or approximately 30% of the time.

The donors (healthy individuals) were bone marrow donors. Details on this clone: Its target is unknown.

The CDR3 runs 14 residues. Germline V gives CDR1 LNHDA, CDR2 SQIVND (reference sequence). V lost 2 bases and J 5 bases, leaving 12 bases between the germline ends. The sequencing input was PBMCs. The sequence was obtained from a girl aged 2-10 years in good health and CMV-seronegative. The V and J genes are TRBV19 and TRBJ1-1; possible D gene TRBD1, 6 bases. The CDR3 region is CASSITGGHTEAFF. In DNA form, the CDR3 reads TGTGCCAGTAGTATAACGGGGGGGCATACTGAAGCTTTCTTT.